These 2 T cell receptor beta chains were sequenced from one sample in a study of control samples from healthy donors and cancer patients. Here immunoSEQ multiplex PCR was the method, and the copy in TCRdb shows in-frame clones only, minus some. The data contain about 220,000 clones, roughly 94% of them singletons. Sequencing input: blood. The receptors here all came from a man aged 50-59 years in good health.

This sequence joins TRBV18 and TRBJ1-6; D gene unclear. CDR3 size: 16 residues. From germline, CDR1 is KGHSH and CDR2 LQKENI. V was shortened by 1 base and J by 8 bases, with 15 bases between the two germline ends. The CDR3 reads CASSPRAGMGDSPLHF. CDR3 nucleotides: TGTGCCAGCTCACCACGGGCTGGGATGGGTGATTCACCCCTCCACTTT.

This clone was seen once. This sequence joins TRBV20-1 and TRBJ2-7; D not resolved. Germline V gene sequence: CDR1 DFQATT, CDR2 SNEGSKA (reference sequence). The CDR3 spans 11 residues. V was trimmed by 5 bases and J by 6 bases, leaving 11 bases between them. Here the CDR3 reads CSAEHWSEQYF. The CDR3, as DNA: TGCAGTGCTGAACACTGGTCCGAGCAGTACTTC.